Below are 15 T cell receptor beta chains sequenced from a single sample in a study of CD8 T cells in Susac syndrome. Reverse transcription of roughly 0.45 to 1 ug RNA used random hexamers. MiXCR, run by TCRdb on the immunoSEQ multiplex PCR reads, gives a single entry per CDR3 protein. Here the sample spans 120,000 or so distinct CDR3 sequences, around 94% being singletons. Specimen: CD8+ T cells from PBMCs. Every receptor here comes from a human donor with Susac syndrome.

This chain links TRBV20-1 with TRBJ2-5; tentatively, D is TRBD1 (5 bases). Germline lookup yields CDR1 DFQATT and CDR2 SNEGSKA (reference sequence). V lost 5 bases, J lost 2 bases, and 12 bases lay in between. CDR3 length: 13 amino acids. The CDR3 sequence is CSAPAGRQETQYF. DNA for the CDR3: TGCAGTGCTCCGGCAGGGCGGCAAGAGACCCAGTACTTC.

The J gene is TRBJ2-3, the V gene TRBV3-1, with 10 bases aligning to TRBD2. CDR1 LGHDT and CDR2 YNNKEL come from the germline V gene (reference sequence). The CDR3 length is 18 residues. J gave up 2 bases and V 0 bases, and 8 bases lay outside the gene matches. The CDR3 loop is CASSQEFASGGNTDTQYF. CDR3 sequence (DNA): TGTGCCAGCAGCCAAGAATTTGCTAGCGGGGGAAACACAGATACGCAGTATTTT.

The table lists this clonotype with a count of one. This chain links TRBV13 with TRBJ2-7; 10 positions agree with TRBD2. The V gene's germline CDR1 is PRHDT and CDR2 FYEKMQ (reference sequence). The trim removed 10 bases at V and 0 bases at J, leaving 6 bases unmatched. CDR3 length: 14 amino acids. The CDR3 loop is CAISAGGTSYEQYF. In nucleotides, the CDR3 is TGTGCCATCTCAGCGGGGGGGACCTCCTACGAGCAGTACTTC.

The V and J genes are TRBV20-1 and TRBJ2-7; 7 positions agree with TRBD2. Germline loops: CDR1 DFQATT, CDR2 SNEGSKA (reference sequence). J was trimmed by 6 bases and V by 5 bases; bases with no gene match: 19. This CDR3 is 16 amino acids long. The DNA of the CDR3 is TGCAGTGCTTCCCTCCCCGGGGGGAATTCGTACCTCGAGCAGTACTTC. It specifies CSASLPGGNSYLEQYF.

The rearrangement uses TRBV5-4 and TRBJ2-2; no clear D gene. The ends were cut back, 4 bases at V and 5 bases at J, with 9 bases in the middle. This CDR3 has 13 amino acids. The germline V gene encodes CDR1 SGHNT and CDR2 YYREEE (reference sequence). CDR3 sequence: CASSRAGTGELFF. CDR3 sequence (DNA): TGTGCCAGCAGCCGCGCAGGAACCGGGGAGCTGTTTTTT.

This clonotype has only a few counts. CDR3 DNA: TGTGCCAGCAGCTTAGCGGGGTCTAGCACAGATACGCAGTATTTT. This encodes CASSLAGSSTDTQYF. The chain uses TRBV5-6 and TRBJ2-3, with 7 positions matching TRBD2. The CDR3 totals 15 residues. Germline CDR1 SGHDT, CDR2 YYEEEE. The J segment lost 0 bases and the V segment lost 2 bases, leaving 3 bases of the junction unmatched.

The chain links TRBV9 to TRBJ2-3; D not resolved. Germline CDR1 SGDLS, CDR2 YYNGEE. With 4 bases removed from V and 0 bases from J, the gap between germline ends came to 6 bases. The CDR3 runs to 13 residues. The chain's CDR3 is CASSITSTDTQYF. For the CDR3, the DNA is TGTGCCAGCAGCATAACTAGCACAGATACGCAGTATTTT.

This clonotype was counted a few times. The genes are TRBV13 and TRBJ2-5; 9 bases are a match to TRBD1. The CDR3 extends over 14 amino acids. V dropped 4 bases and J dropped 4; count of bases not matched to a gene: 4. Per the germline V gene, CDR1 is PRHDT and CDR2 is FYEKMQ (reference sequence). CDR3 DNA: TGTGCCAGCAGCTGGCGACAGGGGGGAGAGACCCAGTACTTC. Translation gives CASSWRQGGETQYF. Filled out from reference TRBV13 and TRBJ2-5, the complete variable domain reads AAGVIQSPRHLIKEKRETATLKCYPIPRHDTVYWYQQGPGQDPQFLISFYEKMQSDKGSIPDRFSAQQFSDYHSELNMSSLELGDSALYFCASSWRQGGETQYFGPGTRLLVL.

The rearrangement links TRBV27 to TRBJ2-1, with TRBD1 identical over 7 bases. Unmatched junction bases numbered 11, after V lost 2 bases and J lost 10 bases. Germline V CDR1 and CDR2: MNHEY, SMNVEV (reference sequence). The CDR3 is 15 amino acids. CDR3: CASSLVLDRAGEQFF. CDR3 DNA sequence: TGTGCCAGCAGTTTAGTTCTAGACAGGGCGGGCGAGCAGTTCTTC.

The chain links TRBV30 to TRBJ2-1; 7 bases line up with TRBD2. Germline lookup yields CDR1 GTSNPN and CDR2 SVGIG (reference sequence). The CDR3 totals 16 residues. Losses at the gene ends were 2 bases for V and 6 bases for J; bases not matched to a gene: 13. The CDR3, as DNA: TGTGCCTGGAGTTTGGGAGCGGGATCTTTGGGCAATGAGCAGTTCTTC. This encodes CAWSLGAGSLGNEQFF.

The chain recombines TRBV2 with TRBJ2-1, with 7 nucleotides matching TRBD2. The length of the CDR3 is 14 residues. Trimming at V came to 9 bases and at J to 3 bases, leaving 8 bases not matched to a gene. Germline lookup yields CDR1 SNHLY and CDR2 FYNNEI. CDR3 residues: CARGRDGSYNEQFF. The CDR3 DNA reads as TGTGCCAGGGGGAGGGACGGAAGCTACAATGAGCAGTTCTTC. The whole variable domain, remainder taken from reference TRBV2 and TRBJ2-1, is EPEVTQTPSHQVTQMGQEVILRCVPISNHLYFYWYRQILGQKVEFLVSFYNNEISEKSEIFDDQFSVERPDGSNFTLKIRSTKLEDSAMYFCARGRDGSYNEQFFGPGTRLTVL.

The chain is built from TRBV13 and TRBJ1-3; D might be TRBD1 (5 bases). Germline V gives CDR1 PRHDT, CDR2 FYEKMQ (reference sequence). Trimming left V 8 bases short and J 0 bases short, with 11 bases between. CDR3 length: 14 residues. The CDR3 is CASSEGSSGNTIYF. In DNA form, the CDR3 reads TGTGCCAGCTCAGAGGGGAGCTCTGGAAACACCATATATTTT.

The chain combines TRBV6-2 or TRBV6-3 with TRBJ1-2, with 8 bases fitting TRBD1. Germline V lookup: CDR1 MNHEY, CDR2 SVGEGT. J lost 4 bases, V lost 7 bases, and 11 bases had no gene match. The CDR3 has 15 residues. The CDR3 sequence: CASTGSGTGLYGYTF. The CDR3 region has the DNA TGTGCCAGCACCGGATCCGGGACAGGCCTCTATGGCTACACCTTC.

CDR3 DNA: TGTGCCAGCAGTCCCCGGGACAGGAACTATGGCTACACCTTC. This sequence encodes CASSPRDRNYGYTF. This chain uses TRBV27 with TRBJ1-2; 8 bases fit TRBD1. This CDR3 comprises 14 residues. With 5 bases clipped from V and 2 bases from J, the junction kept 4 bases outside the gene matches. Germline V gives CDR1 MNHEY, CDR2 SMNVEV (reference sequence).

CDR3 sequence reads: CASSLNRGPETQYF. The DNA for the CDR3 is TGTGCCAGCAGCTTAAACCGGGGGCCAGAGACCCAGTACTTC. This chain joins TRBV7-9 and TRBJ2-5; either TRBD1 or TRBD2 may supply D (6 bases each). This CDR3 has 14 amino acids. Germline V gene data show CDR1 as SEHNR and CDR2 as FQNEAQ (reference sequence). V lost 2 bases and J lost 4, with 11 bases in between.